What follows are 14 T cell receptor beta chains derived from one specimen sequenced in a study of blood T cell repertoires in COVID-19. Profiling relied on immunoSEQ multiplex PCR, and the TCRdb table lists in-frame clones only, not all of them. This sample has approximately 260,000 clones, with about 80% found just once. Sequencing was done on a sample of peripheral blood. These receptor sequences come from a human donor in a cohort sampled during active COVID-19.

This clone appeared a single time. This chain connects TRBV19 to TRBJ1-1, with D perhaps matching TRBD1 (5 bases). V gave up 3 bases and J gave up 4 bases, with 15 bases separating them. Looked up from germline, CDR1 is LNHDA and CDR2 is SQIVND (reference sequence). The CDR3 loop spans 15 amino acids. CDR3 amino acids: CASSILRVGSTEAFF. CDR3 nucleotides: TGTGCCAGTAGTATTCTCAGGGTCGGGAGCACTGAAGCTTTCTTT.

This clone was picked up a small number of times. The chain has TRBV2 and TRBJ2-7; D is possibly TRBD2 (5 bases). From germline, CDR1 is SNHLY and CDR2 FYNNEI. This CDR3 is 12 amino acids long. The V end was cut by 8 bases, the J end by 2 bases, with 10 bases between. In nucleotides, the CDR3 is TGTGCCAGCGTGGAGGTACCCTACGAGCAGTACTTC. It codes for CASVEVPYEQYF. The whole variable domain, remainder taken from reference TRBV2 and TRBJ2-7, is EPEVTQTPSHQVTQMGQEVILRCVPISNHLYFYWYRQILGQKVEFLVSFYNNEISEKSEIFDDQFSVERPDGSNFTLKIRSTKLEDSAMYFCASVEVPYEQYFGPGTRLTVT.

The chain combines TRBV27 with TRBJ1-4; 12 bases fit TRBD1. This CDR3 comprises 18 residues. Germline V lookup: CDR1 MNHEY, CDR2 SMNVEV (reference sequence). J lost 8 bases, V lost 7 bases, and 17 bases had no gene match. The CDR3 region has the DNA TGTGCCAGCACTATGAGGGGGACAGGGGGCGCGATACGGGAAAAACTGTTTTTT. Translated, it gives CASTMRGTGGAIREKLFF.

The chain joins TRBV12-3 or TRBV12-4 to TRBJ2-2; no reliable D call. Trimming took 3 bases from V and 6 from J, leaving 8 bases between them. The CDR3 covers 13 residues. The CDR3 bases are TGTGCCAGCAGTTTTTATTTTTCCGGGGAGCTGTTTTTT. It is translated as CASSFYFSGELFF.

The sample holds a few counts of this clone. The V gene is TRBV9, the J gene TRBJ2-5; the D gene is possibly TRBD1 (6 bases). V was clipped by 4 bases and J by 2 bases, with 12 bases between them. Germline values: CDR1 SGDLS, CDR2 YYNGEE. The CDR3 has 14 residues. This CDR3 is CASSLRGKQETQYF. The CDR3 DNA reads TGTGCCAGCAGCCTAAGGGGGAAACAAGAGACCCAGTACTTC.

This chain links TRBV15 with TRBJ1-6, with 10 bases matching TRBD1. V shed 1 base, J shed 3 bases, and the junction held 6 bases outside the gene matches. CDR3 length: 18 amino acids. The germline V gene encodes CDR1 LNHNV and CDR2 YYDKDF (reference sequence). CDR3 bases: TGTGCCACCAGCAGAGTTTACGGGACAGGGGACTATAATTCACCCCTCCACTTT. Translated, it gives CATSRVYGTGDYNSPLHF.

CDR3 region: CASSPGGTGSYEQYF. The CDR3, as DNA: TGTGCCAGCAGCCCTGGGGGGACAGGGTCCTACGAGCAGTACTTC. The chain uses TRBV7-6 and TRBJ2-7; 9 bases are a match to TRBD1. CDR3 size: 15 residues. Germline trimming cut 5 bases from V and 1 base from J; bases unmatched to any gene: 6. Germline CDR1 and CDR2: SGHVS and FNYEAQ. The complete variable domain, with remaining parts taken from reference TRBV7-6 and TRBJ2-7, reads GAGVSQSPRYKVTKRGQDVALRCDPISGHVSLYWYRQALGQGPEFLTYFNYEAQQDKSGLPNDRFSAERPEGSISTLTIQRTEQRDSAMYRCASSPGGTGSYEQYFGPGTRLTVT.

The gene calls are TRBV27 and TRBJ1-1, with D maybe TRBD1 (5 bases). Trimming stripped 4 bases from V and 12 bases from J, with 24 bases between. Germline CDR1 and CDR2: MNHEY and SMNVEV (reference sequence). The CDR3 is 15 residues long. The CDR3: CASSSAGGGSYGTFF. CDR3 coding DNA: TGTGCCAGCAGTTCCGCCGGGGGGGGAAGTTACGGGACTTTCTTT.

This chain links TRBV25-1 with TRBJ1-3; D unresolved. CDR1 is MGHDK, CDR2 SYGVNS, per germline. V lost 7 bases, J lost 4 bases, and 11 bases lay in between. The CDR3 length is 13 residues. The CDR3 here is CASTPPGGNTIYF. The CDR3 DNA sequence: TGTGCCAGCACCCCCCCGGGGGGAAACACCATATATTTT.

V usage is TRBV7-9 and J usage is TRBJ2-7; 7 bases align to TRBD2. The J segment lost 3 bases and the V segment lost 1 base, leaving 3 bases of the junction unmatched. The CDR3 is 14 amino acids. The germline gives CDR1 SEHNR, CDR2 FQNEAQ (reference sequence). CDR3 sequence: CASSLGRGYYEQYF. CDR3 nucleotides: TGTGCCAGCAGCTTAGGGCGGGGGTACTACGAGCAGTACTTC.

V and J are TRBV13 and TRBJ2-2; D uncertain. Trimming left V 1 base short and J 3 bases short, with 12 bases between. CDR3 length equals 16 residues. Germline V gene sequence: CDR1 PRHDT, CDR2 FYEKMQ (reference sequence). CDR3 in DNA: TGTGCCAGCAGCTTAGCCCAGACTTTTCACACCGGGGAGCTGTTTTTT. It is translated as CASSLAQTFHTGELFF.

The V call is TRBV20-1, the J call TRBJ1-2; D gene ambiguous. CDR1 and CDR2 (germline): DFQATT, SNEGSKA (reference sequence). The V and J ends lost 3 bases and 5 bases respectively, with 7 bases between them. This CDR3 is 11 amino acids long. The CDR3 sequence is CSASARYGYTF. CDR3 DNA: TGCAGTGCTAGCGCGCGTTATGGCTACACCTTC.

V and J are TRBV7-6 and TRBJ1-3, with 11 bases that match TRBD1. CDR1 and CDR2 (germline): SGHVS, FNYEAQ. The junction had 6 bases not matched to a gene; V was cut back by 1 base and J by 1 base. The CDR3 length is 18 residues. CDR3 sequence: CASSLDAGTGGSGNTIYF. Written as DNA, the CDR3 is TGTGCCAGCAGCTTAGATGCGGGGACAGGGGGTTCTGGAAACACCATATATTTT. The variable domain in full, completed from reference TRBV7-6 and TRBJ1-3, reads GAGVSQSPRYKVTKRGQDVALRCDPISGHVSLYWYRQALGQGPEFLTYFNYEAQQDKSGLPNDRFSAERPEGSISTLTIQRTEQRDSAMYRCASSLDAGTGGSGNTIYFGEGSWLTVV.

This clone has more than one count but fewer than ten. V and J are TRBV19 and TRBJ1-2; 7 bases are a match to TRBD1. Unmatched junction bases numbered 17, after V lost 6 bases and J lost 4 bases. Per germline, CDR1 LNHDA and CDR2 SQIVND (reference sequence). The CDR3 contains 17 residues. CDR3 DNA: TGTGCCAGTAGCTACCGGATGGGGGACAGCCGGTTCTATGGCTACACCTTC. Amino acid sequence: CASSYRMGDSRFYGYTF.